What follows is one T cell receptor beta chain and its context. The CDR3 totals 13 residues. Trimming pared 4 bases from V and 0 bases from J, leaving 7 bases between. Germline V gene sequence: CDR1 SGHDT, CDR2 YYEEEE. Method: immunoSEQ multiplex PCR; TCRdb's copy keeps in-frame clones and lacks some. The sample contains under 200,000 clones, 70% to 90% of which appear only once. The data were obtained in a study of blood T cell repertoires in COVID-19. Material: peripheral blood. The chain is built from TRBV5-6 and TRBJ1-1; D not certain. The source is a middle-aged man with active or convalescent COVID-19. CDR3 protein: CASSAGVNTEAFF. The CDR3 region has the DNA TGTGCCAGCAGCGCGGGAGTGAACACTGAAGCTTTCTTT.